Listed below are T cell receptor beta chains from one sample, sequenced in a study of blood T cell repertoires in COVID-19. TCRdb keeps only in-frame clones here, not all; method: immunoSEQ multiplex PCR. Among approximately 200,000 clones listed, about nine tenths were seen once. Sequenced input: peripheral blood. All receptors derive from a woman in her sixties or seventies with acute or convalescent COVID-19. Each CDR3 is given with its conserved first and last residue. The D gene is left open where the match is weak. The listing skips clone size in some rows; elsewhere it reads once, few, many or a size class.

TRBJ2-1 | once | TRBV7-6 | - | TGTGCCAGCAGCTTAGCGAAAGGGGCTGAAAGGGTCTATGAGCAGTTCTTC | CASSLAKGAERVYEQFF
TRBJ2-1 | - | TRBV30 | - | TGTGCCTGGGCCGTTGGCCACAGTATTCCCTCCTACAATGAGCAGTTCTTC | CAWAVGHSIPSYNEQFF
TRBJ2-7 | few | TRBV19 | TRBD1 | TGTGCCAGTAGTATTACAGGGGGTGTCTACGAGCAGTACTTC | CASSITGGVYEQYF
TRBJ1-3 | - | TRBV12-3/TRBV12-4 | - | TGTGCCAGCAGTCCCCGTTTGGGAAACACCATATATTTT | CASSPRLGNTIYF
TRBJ1-1 | - | TRBV6-6 | - | TGTGCCAGCAGTCTTCAGGGTATCAATGAAGCTTTCTTT | CASSLQGINEAFF
TRBJ2-1 | - | TRBV28 | - | TGTGCCAGCAGTTTATCCCAGGGAGGCAATGAGCAGTTCTTC | CASSLSQGGNEQFF
TRBJ2-2 | - | TRBV3-1/TRBV3-2 | TRBD1 | TGTGCCAGCAAACGGGATAGACAGGGACAAGGCGGGGAGCTGTTTTTT | CASKRDRQGQGGELFF
TRBJ2-2 | - | TRBV7-8 | TRBD2 | TGTGCCAGCAGCTTACTAGCGGGAGCGAGCACCGGGGAGCTGTTTTTT | CASSLLAGASTGELFF
TRBJ1-5 | medium-sized | TRBV5-6 | TRBD1 | TGTGCCAGCAGCATACAAACGACAGGGGGCTATCGCAATCAGCCCCAGCATTTT | CASSIQTTGGYRNQPQHF
TRBJ2-7 | - | TRBV7-2 | - | TGTGCCAGCTCGAAAAGCGGTCCCTACGAGCAGTACTTC | CASSKSGPYEQYF
TRBJ2-1 | - | TRBV4-2 | TRBD1 | TGTGCCAGCAGAAACAGGGGGGCTAGTCGAGGGACCGAGGTATACAATGAGCAGTTCTTC | CASRNRGASRGTEVYNEQFF
TRBJ1-6 | - | TRBV5-1 | TRBD1 | TGCGCCAGCAGCTTGGGAGGGGGCCCTAATTCACCCCTCCACTTT | CASSLGGGPNSPLHF
TRBJ1-2 | few | TRBV6-6 | - | TGTGCCAGCAACCTTTTGAGCAGAGGCGGCTACACCTTC | CASNLLSRGGYTF
TRBJ2-1 | - | TRBV3-1/TRBV3-2 | TRBD2 | TGTGCCAGCAGCCAAGGACTAGCGGGGGGCCTCAATTACAATGAGCAGTTCTTC | CASSQGLAGGLNYNEQFF
TRBJ2-1 | - | TRBV3-1/TRBV3-2 | TRBD2 | TGTGCCAGCAGCCAAGATCCCGGACTAGCTGCGGGTGAGCAGTTCTTC | CASSQDPGLAAGEQFF
TRBJ2-3 | - | TRBV5-1 | TRBD2 | TGCGCCAGCAGCTTGGAAGCGACTAGCGGCACTAGCACAGATACGCAGTATTTT | CASSLEATSGTSTDTQYF
TRBJ1-4 | once | TRBV2 | TRBD1 | TGTGCCAGCAGTTCGGACAGGGGAGGAGAAAAACTGTTTTTT | CASSSDRGGEKLFF